This T cell receptor (beta chain) was identified during a study of blood T cells in healthy people across ages. The authors ran a second PCR of roughly 6 to 11 cycles using a sample-barcoded 5' primer and a J-beta primer mix. Each of the cDNA molecules was tagged by a template-switch adaptor with 12 random nucleotides. TCRdb analysed the 5' RACE reads with MiXCR anew, one entry per CDR3 protein. This sample has roughly 1.5 million distinct CDR3 sequences, with 35% to 45% found just once. This clonotype was seen a few times. In germline, CDR1 is SNHLY, CDR2 FYNNEI. The ends were cut back, 7 bases at V and 5 bases at J, with 12 bases in the middle. This CDR3 contains 12 residues.

Sequencing was performed on blood. The chain has TRBV2 and TRBJ2-7; D unclear. The sequence was obtained from a woman aged 18-35 years in good health. CDR3 residues: CASTPFSHEQYF. The CDR3, as DNA: TGTGCCAGCACCCCTTTTTCCCACGAGCAGTACTTC.